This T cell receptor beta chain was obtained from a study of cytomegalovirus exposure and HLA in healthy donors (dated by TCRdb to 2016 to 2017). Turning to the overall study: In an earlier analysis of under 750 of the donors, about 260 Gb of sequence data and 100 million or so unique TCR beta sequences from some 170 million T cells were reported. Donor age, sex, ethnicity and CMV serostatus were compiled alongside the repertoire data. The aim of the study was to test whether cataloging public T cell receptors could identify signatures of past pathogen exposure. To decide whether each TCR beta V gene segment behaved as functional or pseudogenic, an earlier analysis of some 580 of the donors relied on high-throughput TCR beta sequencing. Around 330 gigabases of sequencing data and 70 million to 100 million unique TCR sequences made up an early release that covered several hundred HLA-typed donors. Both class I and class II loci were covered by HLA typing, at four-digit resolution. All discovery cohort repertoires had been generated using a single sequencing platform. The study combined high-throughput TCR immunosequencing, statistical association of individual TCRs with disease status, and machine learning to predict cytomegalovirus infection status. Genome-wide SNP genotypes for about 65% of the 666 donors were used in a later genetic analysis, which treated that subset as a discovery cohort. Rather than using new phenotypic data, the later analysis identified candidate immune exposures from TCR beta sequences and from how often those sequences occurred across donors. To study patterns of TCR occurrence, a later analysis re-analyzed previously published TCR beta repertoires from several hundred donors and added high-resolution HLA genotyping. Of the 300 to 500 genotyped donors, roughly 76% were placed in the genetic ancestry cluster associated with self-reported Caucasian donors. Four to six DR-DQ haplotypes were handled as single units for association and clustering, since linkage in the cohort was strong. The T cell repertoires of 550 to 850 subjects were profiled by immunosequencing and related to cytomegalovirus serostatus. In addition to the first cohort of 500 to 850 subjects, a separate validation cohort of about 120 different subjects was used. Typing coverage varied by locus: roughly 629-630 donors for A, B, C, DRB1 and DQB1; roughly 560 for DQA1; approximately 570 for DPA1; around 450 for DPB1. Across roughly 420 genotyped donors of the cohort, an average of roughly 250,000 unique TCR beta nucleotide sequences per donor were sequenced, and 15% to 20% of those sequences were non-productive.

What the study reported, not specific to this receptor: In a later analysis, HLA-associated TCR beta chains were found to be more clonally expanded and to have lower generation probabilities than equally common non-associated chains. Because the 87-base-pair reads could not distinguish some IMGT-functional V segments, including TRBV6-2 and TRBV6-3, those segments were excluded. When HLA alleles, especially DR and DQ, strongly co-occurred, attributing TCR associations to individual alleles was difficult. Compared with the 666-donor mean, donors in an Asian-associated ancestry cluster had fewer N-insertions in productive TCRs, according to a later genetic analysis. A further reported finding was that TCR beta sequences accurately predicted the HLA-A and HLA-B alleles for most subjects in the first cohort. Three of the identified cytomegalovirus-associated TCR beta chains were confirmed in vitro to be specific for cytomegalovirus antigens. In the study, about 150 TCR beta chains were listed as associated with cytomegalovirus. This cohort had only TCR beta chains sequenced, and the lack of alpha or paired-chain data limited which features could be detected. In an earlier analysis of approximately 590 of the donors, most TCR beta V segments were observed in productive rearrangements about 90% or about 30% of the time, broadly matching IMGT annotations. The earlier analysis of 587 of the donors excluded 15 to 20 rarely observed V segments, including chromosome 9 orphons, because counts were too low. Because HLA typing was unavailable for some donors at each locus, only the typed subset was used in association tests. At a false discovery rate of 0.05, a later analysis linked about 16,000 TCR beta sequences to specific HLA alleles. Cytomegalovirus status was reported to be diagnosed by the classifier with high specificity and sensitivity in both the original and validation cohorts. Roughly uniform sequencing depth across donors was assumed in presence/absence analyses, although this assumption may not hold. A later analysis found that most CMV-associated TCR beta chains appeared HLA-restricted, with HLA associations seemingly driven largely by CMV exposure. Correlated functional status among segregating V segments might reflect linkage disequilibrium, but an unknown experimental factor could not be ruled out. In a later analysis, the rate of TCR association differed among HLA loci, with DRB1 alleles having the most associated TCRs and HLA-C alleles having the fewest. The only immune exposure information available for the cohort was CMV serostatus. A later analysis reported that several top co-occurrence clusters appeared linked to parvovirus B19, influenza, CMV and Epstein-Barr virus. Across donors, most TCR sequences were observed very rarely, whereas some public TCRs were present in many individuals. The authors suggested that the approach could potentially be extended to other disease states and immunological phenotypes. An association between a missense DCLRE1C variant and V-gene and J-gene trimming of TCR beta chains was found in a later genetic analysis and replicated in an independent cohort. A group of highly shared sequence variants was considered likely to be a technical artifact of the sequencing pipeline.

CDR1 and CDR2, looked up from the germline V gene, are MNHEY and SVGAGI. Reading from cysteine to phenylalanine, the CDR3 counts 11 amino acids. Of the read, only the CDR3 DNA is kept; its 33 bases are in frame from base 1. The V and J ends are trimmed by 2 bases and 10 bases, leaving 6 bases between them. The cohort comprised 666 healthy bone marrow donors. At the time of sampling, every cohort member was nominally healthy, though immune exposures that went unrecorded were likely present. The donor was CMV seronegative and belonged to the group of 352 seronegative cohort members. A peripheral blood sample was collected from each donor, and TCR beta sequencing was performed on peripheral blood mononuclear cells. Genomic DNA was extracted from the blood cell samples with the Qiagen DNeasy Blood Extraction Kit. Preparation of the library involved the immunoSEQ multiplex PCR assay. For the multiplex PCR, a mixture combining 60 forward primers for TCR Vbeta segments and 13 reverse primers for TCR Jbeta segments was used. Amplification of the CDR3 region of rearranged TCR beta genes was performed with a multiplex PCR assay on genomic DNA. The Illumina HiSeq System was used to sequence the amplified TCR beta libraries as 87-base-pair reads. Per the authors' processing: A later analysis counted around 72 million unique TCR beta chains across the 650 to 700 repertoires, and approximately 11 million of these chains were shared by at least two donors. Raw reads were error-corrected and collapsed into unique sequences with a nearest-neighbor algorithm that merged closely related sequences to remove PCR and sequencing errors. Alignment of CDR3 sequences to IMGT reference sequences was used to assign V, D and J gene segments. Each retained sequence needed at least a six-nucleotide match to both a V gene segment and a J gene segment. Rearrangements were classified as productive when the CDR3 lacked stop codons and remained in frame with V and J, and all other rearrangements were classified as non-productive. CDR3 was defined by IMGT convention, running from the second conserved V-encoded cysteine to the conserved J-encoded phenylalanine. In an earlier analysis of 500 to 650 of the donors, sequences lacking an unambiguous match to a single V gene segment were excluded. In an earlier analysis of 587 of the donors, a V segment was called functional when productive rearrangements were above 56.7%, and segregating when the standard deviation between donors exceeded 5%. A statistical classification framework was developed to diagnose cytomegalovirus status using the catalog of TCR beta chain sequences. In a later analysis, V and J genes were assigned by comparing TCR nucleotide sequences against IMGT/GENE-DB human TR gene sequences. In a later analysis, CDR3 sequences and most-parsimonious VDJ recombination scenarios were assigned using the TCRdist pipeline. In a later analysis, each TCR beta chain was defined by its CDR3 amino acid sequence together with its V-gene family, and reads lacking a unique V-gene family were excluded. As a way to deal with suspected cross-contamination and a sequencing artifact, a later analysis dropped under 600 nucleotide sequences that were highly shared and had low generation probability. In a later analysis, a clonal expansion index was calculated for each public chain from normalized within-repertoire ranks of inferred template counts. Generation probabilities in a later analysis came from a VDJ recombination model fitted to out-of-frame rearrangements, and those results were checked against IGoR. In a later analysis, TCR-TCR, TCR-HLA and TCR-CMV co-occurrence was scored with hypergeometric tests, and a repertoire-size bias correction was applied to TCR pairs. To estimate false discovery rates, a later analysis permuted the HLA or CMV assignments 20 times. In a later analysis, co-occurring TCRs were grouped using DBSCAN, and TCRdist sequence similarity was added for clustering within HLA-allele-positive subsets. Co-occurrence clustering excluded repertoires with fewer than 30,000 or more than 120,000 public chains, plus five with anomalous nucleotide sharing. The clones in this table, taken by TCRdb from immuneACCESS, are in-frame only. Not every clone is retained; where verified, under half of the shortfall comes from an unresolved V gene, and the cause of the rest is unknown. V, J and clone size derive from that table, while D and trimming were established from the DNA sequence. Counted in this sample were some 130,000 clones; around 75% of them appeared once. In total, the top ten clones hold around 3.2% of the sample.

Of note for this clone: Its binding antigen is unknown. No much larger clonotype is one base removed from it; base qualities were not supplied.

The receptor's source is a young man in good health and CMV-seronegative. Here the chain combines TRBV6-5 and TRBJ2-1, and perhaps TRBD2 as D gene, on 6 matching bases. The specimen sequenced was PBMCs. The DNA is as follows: TGTGCCAGCAGTTACAGCGGGGAGCAGTTCTTC. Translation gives CASSYSGEQFF.